This entry lists 24 T cell receptor beta chains sequenced from one sample in a study of early T cells in non-severe SARS-CoV-2 infection (dated by TCRdb to the early 2020s). Library generation was performed with 5' RACE. Sequenced on a NextSeq 500. In TCRdb, the public reads were trimmed at Q25 with fastp and aligned with MiXCR, with productive beta chains retained. Identical CDR3 protein sequences are pooled into one entry, listed with their most common genes and DNA. In this sample the table shows 70,000 to 95,000 distinct CDR3 sequences, approximately 14% of which occur a single time. The ten largest clones represent just under 0.6% of the sample. Sequenced material: whole blood. Receptors originate from an adult who was a healthcare worker with PCR-confirmed SARS-CoV-2 infection or an uninfected control (not recorded which).

This clonotype was seen a few times. V gene TRBV19 combines with J gene TRBJ2-1, with D possibly matching TRBD2 (6 bases). V dropped 5 bases and J dropped 0 bases, with 11 bases sitting between them. In germline, CDR1 is LNHDA, CDR2 SQIVND (reference sequence). This CDR3 contains 15 residues. CDR3 loop: CASSVLGGSYNEQFF. The CDR3 DNA reads as TGTGCCAGTAGTGTCCTCGGGGGCTCCTACAATGAGCAGTTCTTC. Supplemented by reference TRBV19 and TRBJ2-1, the full variable domain reads DGGITQSPKYLFRKEGQNVTLSCEQNLNHDAMYWYRQDPGQGLRLIYYSQIVNDFQKGDIAEGYSVSREKKESFPLTVTSAQKNPTAFYLCASSVLGGSYNEQFFGPGTRLTVL.

This clonotype was detected only a few times. V is TRBV5-1 and J is TRBJ1-5; D unresolved. The CDR3 covers 13 residues. Per the germline V gene, CDR1 is SGHRS and CDR2 is YFSETQ. V lost 3 bases to trimming and J lost 2 bases, with 6 bases between them. Here the CDR3 reads CASSSNGNQPQHF. CDR3 nucleotides: TGCGCCAGCAGCTCGAACGGCAATCAGCCCCAGCATTTT.

The rearrangement uses TRBV5-1 and TRBJ2-6, with unresolved D. This CDR3 contains 13 residues. Trimming cost V 5 bases and J 2 bases, with 5 bases left between them. CDR1 is SGHRS and CDR2 is YFSETQ in the germline V gene. The CDR3 DNA is TGCGCCAGCAGAAACCCTGGGGCCAACGTCCTGACTTTC. This translates into CASRNPGANVLTF.

This clonotype has a count of ten or more. In nucleotides, the CDR3 is TGTGCCAGCAGTGAAGTAATTTCGGGACTAGCGGGGGCTCGTGAGCAGTTCTTC. Its protein product is CASSEVISGLAGAREQFF. The chain uses TRBV2 and TRBJ2-1; 14 nucleotides agree with TRBD2. This CDR3 spans 18 amino acids. Germline V gene sequence: CDR1 SNHLY, CDR2 FYNNEI. J gave up 9 bases and V 1 base, and 11 bases lay outside the gene matches.

This clonotype occurred a few times. This chain uses TRBV30 with TRBJ1-2, with a tentative D call TRBD1 (5 bases). The V gene's germline CDR1 is GTSNPN and CDR2 SVGIG (reference sequence). The CDR3 extends over 11 amino acids. Trimming removed 6 bases at V and 2 bases at J, with 7 bases between. CDR3 in DNA: TGTGCCTGTGAGGGGAACTATGGCTACACCTTC. Its protein is CACEGNYGYTF.

This clonotype came up a few times. The chain employs TRBV9 and TRBJ1-2; D is perhaps TRBD1 (5 bases). The CDR3 sequence is 13 residues long. From germline, CDR1 is SGDLS and CDR2 YYNGEE. The V and J ends lost 4 bases and 7 bases respectively, with 14 bases between them. CDR3 DNA sequence: TGTGCCAGCAGCCCACAAGACAGCTTTGGCTACACCTTC. This codes for CASSPQDSFGYTF.

This clonotype was detected a few times. This rearrangement joins TRBV12-3 or TRBV12-4 to TRBJ2-7; D not resolved. The CDR3 has 8 residues. CDR3 region: CASRNSAV. The CDR3 DNA reads as TGTGCCAGCCGAAACTCGGCAGTC.

The CDR3 DNA reads as TGTGCCTGGAGTCCAGTGTCGGGGTTCACCGGGGAGCTGTTTTTT. It is translated as CAWSPVSGFTGELFF. This chain joins TRBV30 and TRBJ2-2; possible D gene TRBD2, 5 bases. Germline V gives CDR1 GTSNPN, CDR2 SVGIG (reference sequence). The CDR3 loop spans 15 amino acids. V was trimmed by 2 bases and J by 4 bases, leaving 14 bases between them. Drawing the rest from reference TRBV30 and TRBJ2-2, the complete variable domain is SQTIHQWPATLVQPVGSPLSLECTVEGTSNPNLYWYRQAAGRGLQLLFYSVGIGQISSEVPQNLSASRPQDRQFILSSKKLLLSDSGFYLCAWSPVSGFTGELFFGEGSRLTVL.

The genes are TRBV6-5 and TRBJ1-2; TRBD1 is a possible D gene (5 bases). V gave up 0 bases and J gave up 8 bases, with 7 bases separating them. Germline V gene sequence: CDR1 MNHEY, CDR2 SVGAGI. The CDR3 spans 12 residues. The CDR3 sequence is CASSYSTGGYTF. In nucleotides, the CDR3 is TGTGCCAGCAGTTACTCAACAGGAGGCTACACCTTC.

Note on this clonotype: Relative to the germline gene, one junction end is altered; a read error may explain this. The V gene is TRBV29-1, the J gene TRBJ1-1, with D uncertain. This CDR3 is 9 amino acids long. The germline V gene has CDR1 SQVTM and CDR2 ANQGSEA. CDR3 residues: CSVEEEGKF. The CDR3, as DNA: TGCAGCGTTGAAGAGGAAGGGAAGTTT.

This rearrangement joins TRBV7-3 to TRBJ2-3, with D possibly being TRBD2 (6 bases). The CDR3 has 15 amino acids. The germline gives CDR1 SGHTA, CDR2 FQGTGA. V was cut by 4 bases and J by 4 bases, with 15 bases left in between. In DNA, the CDR3 is TGTGCCAGCAGCTGGTCCCTGGCGGGGCCAGATACGCAGTATTTT. This gives the protein CASSWSLAGPDTQYF.

Only a few counts were recorded for this clonotype. The chain employs TRBV5-1 and TRBJ2-2; 9 bases are shared with TRBD2. J gave up 6 bases and V 5 bases, and 8 bases lay outside the gene matches. CDR1 is SGHRS, CDR2 YFSETQ, per germline. This CDR3 is built from 15 residues. The CDR3 here is CASRGLANEAGELFF. For the CDR3, the DNA is TGCGCCAGCAGGGGACTAGCCAACGAGGCCGGGGAGCTGTTTTTT.

This chain connects TRBV28 to TRBJ1-5; 7 nucleotides line up with TRBD1. V lost 3 bases to trimming and J lost 7 bases; unmatched junction nucleotides: 9. The CDR3 extends over 15 amino acids. Germline V lookup: CDR1 MDHEN, CDR2 SYDVKM. CDR3 coding DNA: TGTGCCAGCAGTTTTAGCAGGGGGTCCGGACAGCCCCAGCATTTT. It specifies CASSFSRGSGQPQHF.

This clonotype was seen only a few times. V and J are TRBV5-1 and TRBJ2-2, with D possibly being TRBD2 (5 bases). The CDR3 contains 15 residues. CDR1 SGHRS and CDR2 YFSETQ come from the germline V gene. V was trimmed by 0 bases and J by 7 bases, leaving 13 bases between them. The CDR3 DNA follows: TGCGCCAGCAGCTTGGATACGGGGAACGGCGGGGAGCTGTTTTTT. Amino acid sequence: CASSLDTGNGGELFF.

This clonotype was picked up a small number of times. V gene TRBV4-1 combines with J gene TRBJ2-3; no clear D. The CDR3 has 13 amino acids. Germline V gives CDR1 MGHRA, CDR2 YSYEKL. V lost 1 base and J lost 6, with 8 bases in between. CDR3 coding DNA: TGCGCCAGCAGCCAAGGCCACCCCGATACGCAGTATTTT. Translated: CASSQGHPDTQYF.

The table lists this clonotype with many counts. This chain uses TRBV20-1 with TRBJ2-3; D uncertain. From germline, CDR1 is DFQATT and CDR2 SNEGSKA (reference sequence). This CDR3 is 13 amino acids long. Trimming removed 1 base at V and 0 bases at J, with 5 bases between. CDR3 sequence (DNA): TGCAGTGCTAGAGTGGGTAGCACAGATACGCAGTATTTT. Translated: CSARVGSTDTQYF.

The chain carries TRBV4-2 and TRBJ2-1; D might be TRBD2 (7 bases). Germline V gene data show CDR1 as LGHNA and CDR2 as YNFKEQ. This CDR3 has 14 amino acids. The ends were cut back, 3 bases at V and 9 bases at J, with 15 bases in the middle. The DNA of the CDR3 is TGTGCCAGCAGCCATATAGGGGGGGCACGTGAGCAGTTCTTC. Amino acids: CASSHIGGAREQFF.

This clonotype was detected only a few times. The CDR3 DNA reads TGCGCCAGCAGCTTGGGCACAACTAATGAAAAACTGTTTTTT. Protein product: CASSLGTTNEKLFF. This chain connects TRBV5-1 to TRBJ1-4; D unresolved. Germline CDR1 SGHRS, CDR2 YFSETQ. There are 14 residues in the CDR3. The V gene lost 0 bases and the J gene lost 0 bases, with 3 bases spanning the gap.

This chain uses TRBV7-9 with TRBJ2-5; D perhaps matches TRBD1 (6 bases). Germline V gives CDR1 SEHNR, CDR2 FQNEAQ (reference sequence). Trimming left V 5 bases short and J 5 bases short, with 18 bases between. This CDR3 has 15 amino acids. DNA of the CDR3: TGTGCCAGCAGCCAAGTACAGGGTGTTGGGGAGACCCAGTACTTC. It codes for CASSQVQGVGETQYF. Looking up the rest from reference TRBV7-9 and TRBJ2-5 gives the full variable domain: DTGVSQNPRHKITKRGQNVTFRCDPISEHNRLYWYRQTLGQGPEFLTYFQNEAQLEKSRLLSDRFSAERPKGSFSTLEIQRTEQGDSAMYLCASSQVQGVGETQYFGPGTRLLVL.

The chain links TRBV29-1 to TRBJ2-2; TRBD1 or TRBD2 may be the D gene (5 bases each). Germline V lookup: CDR1 SQVTM, CDR2 ANQGSEA. There are 13 residues in the CDR3. V shed 1 base and J shed 4 bases, with 7 bases lying between them. CDR3 region: CSVEGGTTGELFF. In DNA, the CDR3 is TGCAGCGTTGAAGGGGGGACCACCGGGGAGCTGTTTTTT.

V gene TRBV6-4 combines with J gene TRBJ1-1; no clear D gene. The CDR3 has 12 residues. Per the germline V gene, CDR1 is MRHNA and CDR2 is SNTAGT. V gave up 0 bases and J gave up 11 bases, with 10 bases separating them. CDR3 loop: CASSDSTLRAFF. The CDR3 DNA reads TGTGCCAGCAGTGACTCGACCCTTCGGGCTTTCTTT.

This clonotype has just a few counts. CDR3 DNA sequence: TGTGCCACCAGTGGGGGACCCATTCAAGAGACCCAGTACTTC. Protein: CATSGGPIQETQYF. V gene TRBV24-1 combines with J gene TRBJ2-5; the D gene could be TRBD1 or TRBD2 (5 bases each). CDR1 is KGHDR, CDR2 SFDVKD, per germline. The length of the CDR3 is 14 residues. The V end lost 5 bases, the J end lost 2 bases, and 11 bases lay between the germline ends.

The V gene is TRBV2, the J gene TRBJ2-5; TRBD2 matches 7 bases. V lost 4 bases and J lost 7; bases outside the gene matches: 0. The CDR3 sequence is 11 residues long. CDR1 and CDR2 from the germline V gene are SNHLY and FYNNEI. CDR3 DNA: TGTGCCAGCAGTGCGGGGGGGACCCAGTACTTC. Amino acid sequence: CASSAGGTQYF.

This chain links TRBV20-1 with TRBJ2-3; 7 positions agree with TRBD2. The V segment lost 1 base and the J segment 4 bases; nucleotides outside the gene matches: 5. Germline V gives CDR1 DFQATT, CDR2 SNEGSKA (reference sequence). This CDR3 has 14 amino acids. The CDR3 protein is CSARAAGIADTQYF. Here the CDR3 DNA reads TGCAGTGCTAGAGCAGCGGGGATAGCAGATACGCAGTATTTT.